This T cell receptor (beta chain) was captured by sequencing in a study of shared clonotypes between healthy human individuals. The study's findings and limits: In a few donors, about 5% of naive CD4 clonotypes appeared in common. Non-shared clonotypes had lower generation probabilities than clonotypes shared by all four sorted-subset donors.

About this clone itself: The antigen is unknown.

Data came from immunoSEQ multiplex PCR; TCRdb stores just in-frame clones and leaves some out. This repertoire shows roughly 2.6 million clones, more than 90% found once; its top ten account for around 0.14%. Germline V gene data show CDR1 as SEHNR and CDR2 as FQNEAQ (reference sequence). CDR3 length equals 15 residues. The V end lost 5 bases, the J end lost 8 bases, and 21 bases lay between the germline ends. Sequences were obtained from naive CD4+ T cells sorted from blood. Regarding subset: CD45RA+ positively selected. The rearrangement joins TRBV7-9 to TRBJ1-2; D is uncertain. This sequence was found in a man in his late teens or twenties in good health. The CDR3 reads CASSPSTGSSAGYTF. In nucleotides, the CDR3 is TGTGCCAGCAGCCCTTCGACCGGGAGCTCGGCGGGCTACACCTTC.